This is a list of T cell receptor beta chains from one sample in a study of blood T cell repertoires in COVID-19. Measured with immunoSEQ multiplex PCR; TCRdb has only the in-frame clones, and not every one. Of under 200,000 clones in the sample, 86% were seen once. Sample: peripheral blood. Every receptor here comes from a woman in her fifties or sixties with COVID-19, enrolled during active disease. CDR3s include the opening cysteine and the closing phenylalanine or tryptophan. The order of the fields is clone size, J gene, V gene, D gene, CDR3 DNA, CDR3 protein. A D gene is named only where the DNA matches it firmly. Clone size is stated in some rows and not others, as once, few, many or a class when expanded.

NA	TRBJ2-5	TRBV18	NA	TGTGCCAGCTCACCACTCTATGACCAGAGGAAAGAGACCCAGTACTTC	CASSPLYDQRKETQYF
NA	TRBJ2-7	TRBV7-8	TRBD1	TGTGCCAGCAGCCCCCGGGACAGGGGGAATGAGCAGTACTTC	CASSPRDRGNEQYF
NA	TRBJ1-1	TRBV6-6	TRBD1	TGTGCCAGCAGTCGCCCTTCTGCCGGGACAGTGAACACTGAAGCTTTCTTT	CASSRPSAGTVNTEAFF
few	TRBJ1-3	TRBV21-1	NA	TGTGCCAGCATCCTCGGGGGGGCCTTCGGAAACACCATATATTTT	CASILGGAFGNTIYF
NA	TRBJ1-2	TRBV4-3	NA	TGCGCCAGCAGCCATGGGAGTAACTATGGCTACACCTTC	CASSHGSNYGYTF
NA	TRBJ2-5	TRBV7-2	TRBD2	TGTGCCAGCAGCCCTCGACTAGCGGGCCGGGAGACCCAGTACTTC	CASSPRLAGRETQYF
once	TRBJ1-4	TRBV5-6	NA	TGTGCCAGCAGCTTGTTGTCAGATAATGAAAAACTGTTTTTT	CASSLLSDNEKLFF
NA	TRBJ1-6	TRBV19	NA	TGTGCCAGTAGTTGGTATAGCTCCTATAATTCACCCCTCCACTTT	CASSWYSSYNSPLHF
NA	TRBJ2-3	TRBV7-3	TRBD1	TGTGCCAGCAGCATCGACAGGGCCCGCACAGATACGCAGTATTTT	CASSIDRARTDTQYF
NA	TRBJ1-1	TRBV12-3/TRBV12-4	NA	TGTGCCAGCAGACCGGGTAACACTGAAGCTTTCTTT	CASRPGNTEAFF
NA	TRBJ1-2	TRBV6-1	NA	TGTGCCAGCAGTGAAGGAGCGGCGGGCTATGGCTACACCTTC	CASSEGAAGYGYTF
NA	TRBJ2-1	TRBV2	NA	TGTGCCAGCACAGGGTGGGGCTCCTACAATGAGCAGTTCTTC	CASTGWGSYNEQFF
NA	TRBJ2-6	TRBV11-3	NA	TGTGCCAGCAGCTTGGGTCTGGGCCGTGGGGCCAACGTCCTGACTTTC	CASSLGLGRGANVLTF
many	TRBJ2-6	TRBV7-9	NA	TGTGCCAGCAGTTACAGGGAACTCTCCTCTGGGGCCAACGTCCTGACTTTC	CASSYRELSSGANVLTF
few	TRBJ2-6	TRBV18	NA	TGTGCCAGCTCACCACCCCGAAGGGGGTCTGGGGCCAACGTCCTGACTTTC	CASSPPRRGSGANVLTF
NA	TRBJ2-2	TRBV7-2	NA	TGTGCCAGCAGCGGAGGGACAGTGTACACCGGGGAGCTGTTTTTT	CASSGGTVYTGELFF
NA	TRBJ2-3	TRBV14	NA	TGTGCCAGCAGCCAAGTCGCGGGGACTCGTACGCAGTATTTT	CASSQVAGTRTQYF
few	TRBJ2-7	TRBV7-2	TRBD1	TGTGCCAGCAGCCCAGGGGGCGCCTCCTACGAGCAGTACTTC	CASSPGGASYEQYF
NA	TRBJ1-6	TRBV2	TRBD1	TGTGCCAGCAGTCCAAGCGGGACAGGGAATTCACCCCTCCACTTT	CASSPSGTGNSPLHF
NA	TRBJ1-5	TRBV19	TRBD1	TGTGCCAGTACCCCGACAGGGGCTCAGCCCCAGCATTTT	CASTPTGAQPQHF
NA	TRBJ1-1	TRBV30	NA	TGTGCCTGGACGGACAGGAACACTGAAGCTTTCTTT	CAWTDRNTEAFF
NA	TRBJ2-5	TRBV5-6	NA	TGTGCCAGCAGCTTGGGAGGAGTGGAGACCCAGTACTTC	CASSLGGVETQYF
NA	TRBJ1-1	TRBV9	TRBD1	TGTGCCAGCAGCGGCCCAGGGGGCACTGAAGCTTTCTTT	CASSGPGGTEAFF
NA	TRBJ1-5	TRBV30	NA	TGTGCCTGGAGTGTCGGCAGGGTCAATCAGCCCCAGCATTTT	CAWSVGRVNQPQHF
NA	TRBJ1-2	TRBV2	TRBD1	TGTGCCAGCAGTGCTGAGACAGGGGACTATGTTGGCTACACCTTC	CASSAETGDYVGYTF
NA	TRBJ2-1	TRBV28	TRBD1	TGTGCCAGCAGTGGCGCGGGGCAGGGGGCGCGAGATGAGCAGTTCTTC	CASSGAGQGARDEQFF
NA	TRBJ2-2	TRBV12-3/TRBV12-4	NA	TGTGCCAGCAGACGAGTGGTGACCGGGGAGCTGTTTTTT	CASRRVVTGELFF
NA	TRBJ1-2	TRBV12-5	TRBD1	TGTGCTAGTGGTTCCGACAGGGTTGGCTACACCTTC	CASGSDRVGYTF
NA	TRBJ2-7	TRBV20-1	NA	TGCAGTGCTAGTTACGGAGGCTCCTACGAGCAGTACTTC	CSASYGGSYEQYF
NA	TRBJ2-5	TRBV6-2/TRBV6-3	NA	TGTGCCAGCAGTTCGCGACGGGGAAGGCAAGAGACCCAGTACTTC	CASSSRRGRQETQYF
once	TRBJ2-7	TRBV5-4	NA	TGTGCCAGCAGCTTGGTTAGCGGTCCCCGCGAGCAGTACTTC	CASSLVSGPREQYF
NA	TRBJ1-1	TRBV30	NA	TGTGCCTGGAGAAGACAGATGAACACTGAAGCTTTCTTT	CAWRRQMNTEAFF
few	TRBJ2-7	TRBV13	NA	TGTGCCAGCAGCTTATACTGGGGGCGTAAATACGAGCAGTACTTC	CASSLYWGRKYEQYF
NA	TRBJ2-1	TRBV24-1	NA	TGTGCCACCAGTGGGCCCCTTGGCTTCACCCTCTCCTACAATGAGCAGTTCTTC	CATSGPLGFTLSYNEQFF
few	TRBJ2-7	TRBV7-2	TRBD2	TGTGCCAGCAGCCCGAGACTAGCGGGAGCCCACGAGCAGTACTTC	CASSPRLAGAHEQYF
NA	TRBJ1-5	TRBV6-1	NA	TGTGCCAGCAGTGAAGCCGGGGGATACAATCAGCCCCAGCATTTT	CASSEAGGYNQPQHF
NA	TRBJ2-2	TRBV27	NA	TGTGCCAGCAGTTTATCCCGGACTTCACCCGGGGAGCTGTTTTTT	CASSLSRTSPGELFF
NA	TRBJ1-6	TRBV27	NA	TGTGCCAGCCTCGGGGGTAGTAAGGGGTATAATTCACCCCTCCACTTT	CASLGGSKGYNSPLHF
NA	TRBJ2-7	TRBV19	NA	TGTGCCAGTAGTATGGGTCAGGGAGGCTACGAGCAGTACTTC	CASSMGQGGYEQYF
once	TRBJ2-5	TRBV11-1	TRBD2	TGTGCCAGCAGCTTAGGACTAGCAAAAGAGACCCAGTACTTC	CASSLGLAKETQYF
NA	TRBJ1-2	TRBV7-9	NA	TGTGCCAGCAGCCCATACTCCTATGGCTACACCTTC	CASSPYSYGYTF
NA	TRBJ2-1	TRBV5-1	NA	TGCGCCAGCAGCTTGGACAGGAACAATGAGCAGTTCTTC	CASSLDRNNEQFF
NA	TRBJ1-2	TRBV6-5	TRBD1	TGTGCCAGCAGCAAAGGGGGCGGCTATGGCTACACCTTC	CASSKGGGYGYTF
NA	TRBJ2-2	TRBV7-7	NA	TGTGCTAGCAGCCAGACAATTTCGGCCGGGGAGCTGTTTTTT	CASSQTISAGELFF
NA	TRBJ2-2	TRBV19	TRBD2	TGTGCCAGTAGTTTTAGCGGGAGTGGGACCGGGGAGCTGTTTTTT	CASSFSGSGTGELFF
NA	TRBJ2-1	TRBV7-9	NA	TGTGCCAGCAGACTTAATCCCATGGATGAGCAGTTCTTC	CASRLNPMDEQFF
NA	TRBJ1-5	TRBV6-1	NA	TGTGCCAGCAGTGAAAGCAGGGTAGGGTCACGCAATCAGCCCCAGCATTTT	CASSESRVGSRNQPQHF
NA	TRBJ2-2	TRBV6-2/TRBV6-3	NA	TGTGCCAGCAGCCGCGACTACCTCACCGGGGAGCTGTTTTTT	CASSRDYLTGELFF
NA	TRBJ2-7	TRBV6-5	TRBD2	TGTGCCAGCAAGGACAGCGGGAGCGGATACGAGCAGTACTTC	CASKDSGSGYEQYF
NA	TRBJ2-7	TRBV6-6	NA	TGTGCCAGCAGATACCCGGAACAGGGATCCTCCTACGAGCAGTACTTC	CASRYPEQGSSYEQYF
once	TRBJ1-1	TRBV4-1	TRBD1	TGCGCCAGCAGACGTACCGGGACAGGGAATATTAACACTGAAGCTTTCTTT	CASRRTGTGNINTEAFF
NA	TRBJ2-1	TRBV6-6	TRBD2	TGTGCCAGCAGTTACTCGAGCGGGATTGAGCAGTTCTTC	CASSYSSGIEQFF
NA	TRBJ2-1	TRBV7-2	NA	TGTGCCAGCAGCTTAGCCAAATACAATGAGCAGTTCTTC	CASSLAKYNEQFF
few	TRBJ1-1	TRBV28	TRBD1	TGTGCCAGCAGACCGGACAGGAGGAACACTGAAGCTTTCTTT	CASRPDRRNTEAFF
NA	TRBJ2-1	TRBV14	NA	TGTGCCAGCAGCCAAGATCAGGCAGGAGAGCAGTTCTTC	CASSQDQAGEQFF
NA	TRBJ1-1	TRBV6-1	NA	TGTGCCAGCAGTGAGAGGGGGAGATTTGAAGCTTTCTTT	CASSERGRFEAFF
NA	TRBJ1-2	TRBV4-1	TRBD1	TGCGCCAGCAGCCAAGCCAGAACAGGGGGCACCTATGGCTACACCTTC	CASSQARTGGTYGYTF
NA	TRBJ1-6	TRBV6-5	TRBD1	TGTGCCAGCAGAAGGACAGGGACTAATTCACCCCTCCACTTT	CASRRTGTNSPLHF
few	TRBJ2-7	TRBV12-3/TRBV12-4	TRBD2	TGTGCCAGCGGACTAGCGGAGAAGTACTTC	CASGLAEKYF
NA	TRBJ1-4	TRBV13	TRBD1	TGTGCCAGCAGAGGGACAGGGCCCAAACTGTTTTTT	CASRGTGPKLFF